This T cell receptor (beta chain) was recorded in a study of CD8+ T cells in alopecia areata listed by TCRdb under 2018. With respect to the entire study: Treated patients were enrolled in an open-label pilot trial of oral tofacitinib, 5 to 10 mg twice daily, for moderate-to-severe alopecia areata. Scalp tissue and sorted CD4+ and CD8+ peripheral blood T cells from patchy and totalis/universalis alopecia areata patients and from healthy controls were covered by human TCRbeta sequencing. The SALT score, which quantifies the percentage of affected scalp surface area, was used to measure disease severity in treated patients. Scalp clonality was compared among normal scalp (n=4), patchy alopecia areata scalp (n=8), and alopecia totalis/universalis scalp (n=8). Tofacitinib was administered for 6 to 18 months, and 6 months of follow-up off drug were then conducted to assess delayed response and recurrence. RNA was extracted with the PAXgene miRNA kit for fixed scalp, the miRNeasy kit for PBMCs, and the RNeasy kit for mouse skin. The study used high-throughput TCRbeta sequencing to examine T cell clonal expansion in alopecia areata, in both the C3H/HeJ mouse model and human patients. Biopsies were taken from tofacitinib-treated patients at baseline and at 4 and 24 weeks of treatment, and a later scalp biopsy was taken in several of the tofacitinib-treated patients. immunoSEQ multiplex PCR using 35 Vbeta forward primers and 13 Jbeta reverse primers was used to amplify TCRbeta CDR3 regions. What the authors observed across the whole study: Because the treated cohort was small and included a single nonresponder, larger studies are needed to assess links between baseline CD8+ expansion and response. Scalp clonality and the number of expanded CD8+ clones among the top 100 scalp clones were significantly decreased by tofacitinib. Unlike mouse skin, where gammadelta T cells dominate, normal human skin contains resident alphabeta T cells that get sequenced too, which complicates analysis of the scalp TCR repertoire. Compared with normal scalp, lesional scalp had higher clonality and more expanded CD8+ clones, particularly in alopecia totalis/universalis, a pattern that suggests antigenic drive. TCR sequences shared between patients were less clear than in mice, possibly partly because of HLA diversity in the patient population. Many expanded lesional clones were found to persist in scalp and blood during tofacitinib treatment, and relapse after treatment cessation may be partly explained by this persistence.

Read against the paper, the sample's time point label means: about 4 weeks on oral tofacitinib. Read against the paper, the sample's treatment or condition label means: oral pan-JAK inhibitor, 5-10 mg twice daily. Peripheral blood and lesional scalp punch biopsies were obtained from patients with alopecia areata. PBMCs were isolated by density centrifugation and stained for CD3, CD4 and CD8, and CD4+ and CD8+ T cells were sorted on a FACSAria. This clone was counted a few times. The antigen it recognizes is unknown. Qualities for individual bases were not recorded, and no much larger clone is one base off. Trimming leaves V shorter by 6 bases and J shorter by 0 bases, with the junction holding 0 bases beyond the gene matches. In the germline V gene (reference sequence), CDR1 corresponds to PRHDT and CDR2 to FYEKMQ. The CDR3 spans 14 residues, from the cysteine through the phenylalanine. Of all the DNA, just the CDR3 is kept, 42 bases in frame from base 1.

The library was produced with the immunoSEQ multiplex PCR assay. To provide template for TCR sequencing, every sample had RNA extracted and reverse transcribed into cDNA. First-strand cDNA was synthesized with SuperScript III using a 2:1 mix of oligo-dT and random hexamers. A synthetic immune receptor repertoire was used to assess amplification bias, and residual bias was removed computationally. In the paper's pipeline: After raw reads were preprocessed to remove errors, the CDR3 was defined following IMGT conventions as running from the conserved cysteine to phenylalanine. To get clonality, Shannon entropy was normalized by log2 of the number of productive unique TCRs and the result was subtracted from 1. CD4 or CD8 identity of scalp clones was inferred by cross-referencing scalp TCRbeta sequences with sorted blood CD4 and CD8 repertoires. In its TCRdb copy, this immuneACCESS table keeps in-frame sequences only and misses some clones. Where compared with another copy, unresolved V genes explain less than half of these, and the others have no known cause. V and J calls and clone size are given by that table; D and trimming were obtained from the DNA. Recorded for this sample are about 200,000 clones; roughly three fifths of them occurred a single time. Over 3% of the sample is taken by the ten largest.

The sample here was CD4+ T cells sorted from blood, taken at week 4, from a patient treated with tofacitinib. The rearranged segments are TRBV13 and TRBJ2-4; TRBD2 lines up with 9 middle nucleotides. This receptor was obtained from a human donor with alopecia areata. At the DNA level, the sequence is TGTGCCAGCAGACTAGCGGGAGCCAAAAACATTCAGTACTTC. This translates into CASRLAGAKNIQYF.